The source of this TCR beta chain is a study of CD8 T cells in ankylosing spondylitis. Whole-study findings and limits: Matched ankylosing spondylitis synovial fluid reportedly contained a significantly enriched population of disease-linked clones. Those disease-linked clones were CD8+; they were also relatively rare in peripheral blood. What appeared characteristic of ankylosing spondylitis blood was a TCR beta motif of eight highly homologous variants.

As the method for making TCR beta libraries, quantitative 5'-RACE with molecular barcodes was used. From the 5' RACE reads, TCRdb called clonotypes with MiXCR, one entry per CDR3 protein. The table records under 450,000 distinct CDR3 sequences, 17% of them present only once. This clonotype was seen ten or more times. Its antigen remains unknown. CDR1 is SGHRS, CDR2 YFSETQ, per germline. The V segment lost 2 bases and the J segment 4 bases; nucleotides outside the gene matches: 10. The CDR3 loop spans 16 amino acids. The source material was blood, either unsorted or a sorted T cell fraction (not recorded which). The clonotype comes from a male donor with ankylosing spondylitis. The chain combines TRBV5-1 with TRBJ2-3; 7 bases match TRBD2. The CDR3 bases are TGCGCCAGCAGCTTAGGCGTTGGCGGGAGTGCAGATACGCAGTATTTT. It is translated as CASSLGVGGSADTQYF.